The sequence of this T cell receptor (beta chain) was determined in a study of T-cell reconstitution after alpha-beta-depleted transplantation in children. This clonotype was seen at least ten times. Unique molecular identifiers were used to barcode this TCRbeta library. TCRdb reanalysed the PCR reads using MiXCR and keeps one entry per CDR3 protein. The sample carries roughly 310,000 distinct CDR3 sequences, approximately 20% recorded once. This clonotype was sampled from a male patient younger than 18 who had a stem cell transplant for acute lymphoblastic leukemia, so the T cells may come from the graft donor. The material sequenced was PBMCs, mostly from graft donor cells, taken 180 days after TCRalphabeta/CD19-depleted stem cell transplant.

CDR3 amino acids: CSARTSRGGTPEAFF. CDR3 sequence (DNA): TGCAGTGCTAGAACATCTAGGGGAGGGACTCCTGAAGCTTTCTTT. The gene calls are TRBV20-1 and TRBJ1-1, with D maybe TRBD1 (5 bases). With 2 bases removed from V and 6 bases from J, the gap between germline ends came to 19 bases. This CDR3 spans 15 amino acids. The germline V gene has CDR1 DFQATT and CDR2 SNEGSKA (reference sequence).